This paragraph reports one T cell receptor (beta chain). This sample stems from a study of shared clonotypes between healthy human individuals. Replicate PCRs from sorted subsets contained around 200 ng DNA, which is around 29,000 T cell genomes. Sequencing used immunoSEQ multiplex PCR; TCRdb keeps in-frame clones, though not all of them. The sample lists millions of clones, about 92% seen once, with 1.5% to 2% in the top ten. CD45RO negativity and positive selection for CCR7 defined naive CD8 cells, a population that excluded terminally differentiated effector memory CD45RA+ cells. Per the germline V gene, CDR1 is SEHNR and CDR2 is FQNEAQ (reference sequence). The CDR3 is made up of 15 amino acids. The V and J ends lost 5 bases and 2 bases respectively, with 14 bases between them.

The sequencing input was naive CD8+ T cells from PBMCs. The TCR sequence derives from a man between 18 and 29 years old in good health. Some clones in this sample may be carry-over from other donors' samples. The chain recombines TRBV7-9 with TRBJ2-3; no clear D. The CDR3 is CASSPALMYTDTQYF. For the CDR3, the DNA is TGTGCCAGCAGCCCCGCACTCATGTACACAGATACGCAGTATTTT.